A selection of T cell receptor beta chains follows, all from one sample in a study of cytomegalovirus exposure and HLA in healthy donors. Measured with immunoSEQ multiplex PCR; TCRdb has only the in-frame clones, and not every one. The data contain approximately 90,000 clones, roughly 70% of them singletons. Sequencing input: PBMCs. All receptors derive from a woman between 50 and 59 years old in good health and CMV-seropositive. Both conserved end residues are part of each CDR3. The D gene is left open where the match is weak. The size of a clone is reported for some rows only, either as once, few or many, or as a class for expanded clones.

TRBJ2-7 TRBV27 - TRBD2 14 CASSLLAGETEQYF TGTGCCAGCAGTTTACTAGCGGGAGAAACCGAGCAGTACTTC
TRBJ1-3 TRBV27 - - 15 CASSLSGHSGDTIYF TGTGCCAGCAGTTTATCGGGTCACTCTGGAGACACCATATATTTT
TRBJ2-3 TRBV29-1 few - 11 CSVDRTDTQYF TGCAGCGTTGATAGAACAGATACGCAGTATTTT
TRBJ2-3 TRBV18 - - 14 CASSPSNPTDTQYF TGTGCCAGCTCACCGTCAAATCCCACAGATACGCAGTATTTT
TRBJ2-5 TRBV9 few TRBD2 20 CASSGRDQGLAGLREETQYF TGTGCCAGCAGCGGTAGGGATCAGGGACTAGCGGGACTCAGGGAAGAGACCCAGTACTTC
TRBJ1-1 TRBV28 - - 17 CASSFRGGGLSNTEAFF TGTGCCAGCAGTTTTCGGGGAGGGGGGCTAAGTAACACTGAAGCTTTCTTT
TRBJ2-2 TRBV4-2 - - 16 CASSQEPGGRTGELFF TGTGCCAGCAGCCAAGAACCGGGTGGCCGTACCGGGGAGCTGTTTTTT
TRBJ2-2 TRBV5-1 - TRBD2 14 CASIREGDTGELFF TGCGCCAGCATTCGGGAGGGGGACACCGGGGAGCTGTTTTTT
TRBJ2-7 TRBV6-5 few - 14 CASSGRGASYEQYF TGTGCCAGCAGTGGTCGCGGGGCAAGCTACGAGCAGTACTTC
TRBJ2-1 TRBV9 - TRBD2 18 CASSATPGLAGSNNEQFF TGTGCCAGCAGCGCAACCCCCGGACTAGCGGGATCTAACAATGAGCAGTTCTTC
TRBJ2-1 TRBV7-9 - - 15 CASSLGQVAYNEQFF TGTGCCAGCAGCTTAGGCCAAGTCGCGTACAATGAGCAGTTCTTC
TRBJ2-7 TRBV6-5 - TRBD1 13 CASSRDRSYEQYF TGTGCCAGCAGTCGGGACAGATCCTACGAGCAGTACTTC
TRBJ1-2 TRBV10-3 - TRBD1 15 CASTTDRTINYGYTF TGTGCCAGCACAACGGACAGGACAATTAACTATGGCTACACCTTC
TRBJ2-1 TRBV7-2 - - 17 CASSLHGTGLGGNEQFF TGTGCCAGCAGCTTGCACGGAACGGGACTTGGAGGAAATGAGCAGTTCTTC
TRBJ2-5 TRBV7-2 - TRBD1 14 CASSLQTGGPTQYF TGTGCCAGCAGCCTCCAGACAGGGGGGCCGACCCAGTACTTC
TRBJ1-2 TRBV20-1 - - 11 CSATVSLGYTF TGCAGTGCTACAGTCTCGCTTGGCTACACCTTC
TRBJ2-5 TRBV6-6 - - 15 CASSYSNGLQETQYF TGTGCCAGCAGTTACTCAAATGGACTTCAAGAGACCCAGTACTTC
TRBJ2-1 TRBV5-1 - - 14 CASSLVSDNNEQFF TGCGCCAGCAGCTTGGTATCAGATAACAATGAGCAGTTCTTC
TRBJ2-7 TRBV4-1 - - 14 CASSQSGGTYEQYF TGCGCCAGCAGCCAGTCCGGCGGGACCTACGAGCAGTACTTC
TRBJ2-7 TRBV7-9 - TRBD1 15 CASSLTPGTAYEQYF TGTGCCAGCAGCCTAACTCCCGGGACAGCCTACGAGCAGTACTTC
TRBJ1-2 TRBV7-2 few TRBD1 15 CASSKNQGQYYGYTF TGTGCCAGCAGCAAAAACCAGGGACAGTACTATGGCTACACCTTC
TRBJ2-3 TRBV7-3 - - 13 CASSLGGSDTQYF TGTGCCAGCAGCTTAGGAGGGTCAGATACGCAGTATTTT
TRBJ2-1 TRBV30 - - 17 CAWNIWATGLRTNEQFF TGTGCCTGGAACATCTGGGCGACTGGACTGAGGACCAATGAGCAGTTCTTC
TRBJ2-1 TRBV6-6 - - 14 CASTGTGSYNEQFF TGTGCCAGCACCGGGACTGGCTCCTACAATGAGCAGTTCTTC
TRBJ1-5 TRBV10-3 - TRBD1 14 CAISGTGADQPQHF TGTGCCATCAGCGGGACAGGGGCAGATCAGCCCCAGCATTTT
TRBJ2-2 TRBV19 - TRBD2 18 CASSIEPLAGVTTGELFF TGTGCTAGTAGTATAGAACCCCTAGCGGGAGTCACCACCGGGGAGCTGTTTTTT
TRBJ2-3 TRBV2 few TRBD1 15 CASRYWDRPTDTQYF TGTGCCAGCAGATACTGGGACAGGCCTACAGATACGCAGTATTTT
TRBJ1-2 TRBV28 few - 13 CASSRGSDYGYTF TGTGCCAGCAGTCGGGGTTCCGACTATGGCTACACCTTC
TRBJ1-5 TRBV10-3 - TRBD1 14 CATTDTGGGQPQHF TGTGCCACCACAGATACAGGGGGCGGCCAGCCCCAGCATTTT
TRBJ1-1 TRBV11-2 - - 13 CASSLGDMAEAFF TGTGCCAGCAGCTTAGGGGACATGGCTGAAGCTTTCTTT
TRBJ1-2 TRBV5-4 - - 15 CASSLVHRQTEGYTF TGTGCCAGCAGCTTGGTACACAGGCAGACGGAGGGCTACACCTTC
TRBJ2-2 TRBV19 - TRBD1 16 CASKSPGQGSTGELFF TGTGCCAGTAAATCCCCGGGACAGGGGAGTACCGGGGAGCTGTTTTTT
TRBJ2-5 TRBV28 - TRBD1 14 CASSLSQGAREQYF TGTGCCAGCAGTTTGAGTCAGGGGGCGCGAGAGCAGTACTTC
TRBJ2-5 TRBV7-9 - - 16 CASSLGSWGVSETQYF TGTGCCAGCAGCTTAGGATCTTGGGGCGTATCTGAGACCCAGTACTTC
TRBJ2-1 TRBV19 - TRBD2 15 CANPSGKNPYNEQFF TGTGCCAACCCTAGCGGGAAGAACCCCTACAATGAGCAGTTCTTC
TRBJ2-7 TRBV6-5 - TRBD2 12 CASRTSGYEQYF TGTGCCAGTCGGACTAGCGGTTACGAGCAGTACTTC
TRBJ1-2 TRBV28 - - 14 CASSPRAGNYGYTF TGTGCCAGCAGTCCCCGTGCGGGTAACTATGGCTACACCTTC
TRBJ2-1 TRBV14 - TRBD2 17 CASSQSGLADVYNEQFF TGTGCCAGCAGCCAATCTGGACTAGCGGACGTATACAATGAGCAGTTCTTC
TRBJ1-5 TRBV2 - - 13 CASSGQANQPQHF TGTGCCAGCAGTGGACAGGCCAATCAGCCCCAGCATTTT
TRBJ2-7 TRBV28 few TRBD1 15 CASSLLQGVLDEQYF TGTGCCAGCAGTTTATTGCAGGGGGTTCTGGACGAGCAGTACTTC
TRBJ2-7 TRBV18 - TRBD1 14 CASSTRDSSREQYF TGTGCCAGCTCAACTCGGGACAGCTCGCGGGAGCAGTACTTC
TRBJ1-5 TRBV2 - TRBD1 16 CASSPRQGMGNQPQHF TGTGCCAGCAGTCCCCGACAGGGAATGGGCAATCAGCCCCAGCATTTT
TRBJ1-2 TRBV6-5 - TRBD1 15 CASSSAGTASYGYTF TGTGCCAGCAGTTCTGCCGGGACAGCCTCCTATGGCTACACCTTC
TRBJ2-3 TRBV7-8 - - 16 CASSFTLASSTDTQYF TGTGCCAGCAGCTTTACGTTGGCTAGTAGCACAGATACGCAGTATTTT
TRBJ2-7 TRBV5-1 - TRBD2 14 CASKAGVGSYEQYF TGCGCCAGCAAAGCGGGAGTGGGGTCCTACGAGCAGTACTTC
TRBJ2-4 TRBV27 few TRBD2 15 CASRAGGETKNIQYF TGTGCCAGCAGAGCGGGAGGGGAGACCAAAAACATTCAGTACTTC
TRBJ2-1 TRBV5-4 - TRBD2 15 CASSRSSGNLNEQFF TGTGCCAGCAGTCGTTCTAGCGGGAATTTGAATGAGCAGTTCTTC
TRBJ2-1 TRBV9 - - 18 CASSVDFSGWSRHNEQFF TGTGCCAGCAGCGTAGATTTTTCGGGGTGGAGCAGGCACAATGAGCAGTTCTTC
TRBJ1-5 TRBV2 - TRBD1 15 CASRPKTGGAEPQHF TGTGCCAGCAGACCCAAGACAGGGGGCGCGGAGCCCCAGCATTTT
TRBJ1-5 TRBV15 - TRBD1 15 CATSRDRTGNQPQHF TGTGCCACCAGCAGAGATCGGACAGGGAATCAGCCCCAGCATTTT
TRBJ1-1 TRBV28 - - 14 CASSLKASAYEAFF TGTGCCAGCAGTTTAAAAGCGTCAGCGTATGAAGCTTTCTTT
TRBJ2-5 TRBV9 few - 13 CASSESERETQYF TGTGCCAGCAGCGAGAGCGAGCGGGAGACCCAGTACTTC
TRBJ1-2 TRBV4-3 - - 16 CASSQDSQGSNYGYTF TGCGCCAGCAGCCAAGATTCGCAGGGATCAAACTATGGCTACACCTTC
TRBJ2-7 TRBV28 - - 16 CASSPGWTGYSYEQYF TGTGCCAGCTCCCCGGGGTGGACGGGGTACTCCTACGAGCAGTACTTC